Listed below are T cell receptor beta chains from one sample, sequenced in a study of CD8+ T cells in alopecia areata. Clones were sequenced by immunoSEQ multiplex PCR, and TCRdb holds only the in-frame ones, with some missing. The sample consists of 170,000 or so clones, under 60% of them appearing once. The source material was CD8+ T cells sorted from blood, sampled at week 24, from a patient treated with tofacitinib. The receptors derive from a human donor with alopecia areata. Each CDR3 is given with its conserved first and last residue. Fields, in order: V gene, clone size, J gene, D gene, CDR3 DNA, CDR3 protein. The D gene is left open where the match is weak. Size values are once, few and many counts, or a class for expanded clones, and some rows have none.

>TRBV19|few|TRBJ2-7|-
TGTGCCAGTAGTATGTACAGCAGCTCCTACGAGCAGTACTTC
CASSMYSSSYEQYF
>TRBV7-9|few|TRBJ2-7|-
TGTGCCAGCGCGGTGGGACAACATCCCTACGAGCAGTACTTC
CASAVGQHPYEQYF
>TRBV13|-|TRBJ1-5|TRBD1
TGTGCCAGCAGCCGAGGGCGGGACAGGGGGTCTGACCAGCCCCAGCATTTT
CASSRGRDRGSDQPQHF
>TRBV13|-|TRBJ2-1|-
TGTGCCAGCAGCTTCGGGAGCAGAACAGGCAATGAGCAGTTCTTC
CASSFGSRTGNEQFF
>TRBV7-9|-|TRBJ1-2|TRBD1
TGTGCCAGCAGCTCGGACAGGCAGGGCTACACCTTC
CASSSDRQGYTF
>TRBV14|-|TRBJ1-2|-
TGTGCCAGCAGCCAAGATACGTGGGGCTACACCTTC
CASSQDTWGYTF
>TRBV29-1|-|TRBJ1-2|-
TGCACCACATATGGCTACACCTTC
CTTYGYTF
>TRBV10-2|-|TRBJ1-5|-
TGCGCCAGTAGGTTGGGGGGGGCGAGCAATCAGCCCCAGCATTTT
CASRLGGASNQPQHF
>TRBV19|-|TRBJ1-1|TRBD1
TGTGCCAGTAGGCCTTCCAAGACAGGGGAGAACACTGAAGCTTTCTTT
CASRPSKTGENTEAFF
>TRBV9|-|TRBJ1-2|-
TGTGCCAGCGGGGGTCGGGCAGGCCGCGGCTACACCTTC
CASGGRAGRGYTF
>TRBV7-9|few|TRBJ2-4|-
TGTGCCAGCAGCCCGGAGATTCTTGGCGGGACCCCTCCAAACATTCAGTACTTC
CASSPEILGGTPPNIQYF
>TRBV29-1|-|TRBJ1-4|TRBD1
TGCAGCGTCCCGGGACAGGGGTATGAAAAACTGTTTTTT
CSVPGQGYEKLFF